A single sample is the source of the 8 T cell receptor beta chains below, sequenced in a study of immune cell composition in non-small cell lung cancer. Assay used: immunoSEQ multiplex PCR; TCRdb lists only in-frame clones, some missing. The sample lists about 3,100 clones; about 83% were seen once. The material sequenced was lung tumor tissue. These receptors all come from a human donor with non-small cell lung cancer.

This chain uses TRBV2 with TRBJ2-1; perhaps TRBD2 as D (5 bases). V was pared by 3 bases and J by 5 bases, with 8 bases between. Germline CDR1 reads SNHLY; CDR2 reads FYNNEI. The CDR3 is 13 amino acids. As DNA, the CDR3 is TGTGCCAGCAGTGAGCGGGCTAACAATGAGCAGTTCTTC. As protein: CASSERANNEQFF.

The CDR3 region has the DNA TGTGCCATCAGTGAGTCAACTTGGTACCTAGCGGGAGAGACCCCACCCGAGCAGTACGTC. Amino acids: CAISESTWYLAGETPPEQYV. The chain carries TRBV10-3 and TRBJ2-7; 10 bases match TRBD2. V was clipped by 0 bases and J by 6 bases; unmatched bases: 20. Per germline, CDR1 ENHRY and CDR2 SYGVKD. This CDR3 contains 20 residues.

A few counts support this clone. The rearrangement uses TRBV25-1 and TRBJ1-2; D unclear. From germline, CDR1 is MGHDK and CDR2 SYGVNS. V lost 3 bases, J lost 1 base, and 9 bases lay in between. The CDR3 length is 14 residues. As DNA, the CDR3 is TGTGCCAGCAGTGATGATACGGTTAACTATGGCTACACCTTC. Translation gives CASSDDTVNYGYTF.

The V call is TRBV15, the J call TRBJ1-1; 8 bases map to TRBD1. CDR1 is LNHNV, CDR2 YYDKDF, per germline (reference sequence). V gave up 0 bases and J gave up 6 bases; unmatched junction bases: 3. This CDR3 spans 14 amino acids. CDR3 bases: TGTGCCACCAGCAGAGACAGGGGGCCCGCTGAAGCTTTCTTT. It codes for CATSRDRGPAEAFF.

This CDR3 reads CASSFDQGLSGANVLTF. CDR3 DNA: TGCGCCAGCAGCTTTGATCAGGGACTCTCTGGGGCCAACGTCCTGACTTTC. This sequence joins TRBV5-1 and TRBJ2-6, with D tentatively TRBD2 (6 bases). The V gene lost 2 bases and the J gene lost 0 bases, with 12 bases spanning the gap. CDR3 length equals 17 residues. Germline CDR1 and CDR2: SGHRS and YFSETQ.

V and J are TRBV5-1 and TRBJ1-5; D is possibly TRBD1 (5 bases). The CDR3 loop spans 16 amino acids. V was trimmed by 0 bases and J by 4 bases, leaving 14 bases between them. Germline lookup yields CDR1 SGHRS and CDR2 YFSETQ. In DNA form, the CDR3 reads TGCGCCAGCAGCTTGGCGCGACAGTTTCCTAATCAGCCCCAGCATTTT. Residues: CASSLARQFPNQPQHF.

The chain has TRBV15 and TRBJ1-1; 8 nucleotides align to TRBD1. V lost 3 bases, J lost 5 bases, and 14 bases stayed unmatched. CDR3 length: 17 residues. Germline CDR1 LNHNV, CDR2 YYDKDF (reference sequence). The CDR3: CATSSPDRVGRGTEAFF. In nucleotides, the CDR3 is TGTGCCACCAGCAGCCCGGACAGGGTCGGCCGGGGGACTGAAGCTTTCTTT.

The V and J genes are TRBV9 and TRBJ1-3; no firm D call. The CDR3 extends over 16 amino acids. V lost 4 bases and J lost 0, with 14 bases in between. In germline, CDR1 is SGDLS, CDR2 YYNGEE. The CDR3, as DNA: TGTGCCAGCAGCTCACCCCGGGAAAGCTCTGGAAACACCATATATTTT. Translated, it gives CASSSPRESSGNTIYF.